Following are 25 T cell receptor beta chains from one sample sequenced in a study of CD8+ T cells in alopecia areata. Treatment given: oral pan-JAK inhibitor, 5-10 mg twice daily. Extraction and reverse transcription of RNA yielded cDNA as the sequencing template. This table comes from immunoSEQ multiplex PCR, and its TCRdb copy is limited to in-frame clones, with some not included. The sample yields some 100,000 clones, around 60% seen once. This sample comprised CD8+ T cells sorted from blood, obtained at roughly week 55, from a patient treated with tofacitinib. The receptors derive from a human donor with alopecia areata.

The J gene is TRBJ1-1, the V gene TRBV20-1, with D hard to call. This CDR3 has 11 residues. CDR1 is DFQATT and CDR2 is SNEGSKA in the germline V gene (reference sequence). Trimming took off 6 bases at V and 7 bases at J, with 12 bases between the two ends. This chain's CDR3 is CSATRRSEAFF. The DNA of the CDR3 is TGCAGTGCCACCCGTCGAAGTGAAGCTTTCTTT.

The V call is TRBV9, the J call TRBJ2-5, with TRBD2 matching 7 bases. The CDR3 spans 14 residues. Germline V lookup: CDR1 SGDLS, CDR2 YYNGEE. With V trimmed by 4 bases and J by 5 bases, 8 bases remained unmatched. The CDR3 coding sequence is TGTGCCAGCAGCCCCCCGGGGGGTTGGGAGACCCAGTACTTC. It specifies CASSPPGGWETQYF.

The chain links TRBV29-1 to TRBJ2-3, with D perhaps TRBD2 (5 bases). Trimming removed 7 bases from V and 1 base from J, with 15 bases in between. CDR1 and CDR2 (germline): SQVTM, ANQGSEA. CDR3 length: 14 residues. The CDR3 DNA reads TGCAGCGCCGGGTGGGCGGGTGGCACAGATACGCAGTATTTT. Its translation is CSAGWAGGTDTQYF.

This chain uses TRBV7-3 with TRBJ2-7; TRBD2 is a possible D gene (5 bases). The CDR3 is made up of 12 amino acids. Trimming left V 4 bases short and J 6 bases short, with 10 bases between. Germline V CDR1 and CDR2: SGHTA, FQGTGA. CDR3: CASSSPAGEQYF. In nucleotides, the CDR3 is TGTGCCAGCAGCTCCCCCGCGGGCGAGCAGTACTTC.

J is TRBJ2-3 and V is TRBV5-1; tentatively, D is TRBD1 (6 bases). V was clipped by 3 bases and J by 4 bases, with 15 bases between them. The germline V gene encodes CDR1 SGHRS and CDR2 YFSETQ. This CDR3 spans 15 amino acids. The DNA for the CDR3 is TGCGCCAGCAGCTCCAACAGGGTTGTCGCAGATACGCAGTATTTT. This encodes CASSSNRVVADTQYF.

This chain joins TRBV29-1 and TRBJ2-1, with 11 bases fitting TRBD1. Germline loops: CDR1 SQVTM, CDR2 ANQGSEA. J gave up 7 bases and V 4 bases, and 9 bases lay outside the gene matches. There are 15 residues in the CDR3. The CDR3 is CSVVVWDRGTNEQFF. The CDR3 nucleotides are TGCAGCGTTGTGGTGTGGGACAGGGGGACTAATGAGCAGTTCTTC.

J is TRBJ2-3 and V is TRBV30; maybe TRBD1 (6 bases). V was trimmed by 2 bases and J by 1 base, leaving 10 bases between them. Germline-derived CDR1 and CDR2 are GTSNPN and SVGIG (reference sequence). This CDR3 contains 14 residues. Here the CDR3 reads CAWSSGDGTDTQYF. In nucleotides, the CDR3 is TGTGCCTGGAGTTCAGGGGATGGCACAGATACGCAGTATTTT.

The genes are TRBV11-3 and TRBJ2-3; 9 bases agree with TRBD2. This CDR3 is 14 amino acids long. V shed 6 bases, J shed 0 bases, and the junction held 1 base outside the gene matches. Looked up from germline, CDR1 is SGHNT and CDR2 is YENEEA. The CDR3 DNA reads as TGTGCCAGCAGAGCGGGGGGAAGCACAGATACGCAGTATTTT. This codes for CASRAGGSTDTQYF.

The gene calls are TRBV2 and TRBJ1-2; perhaps TRBD1 as D (6 bases). V shed 6 bases and J shed 4 bases, with 15 bases lying between them. CDR1 is SNHLY and CDR2 is FYNNEI in the germline V gene. This CDR3 contains 14 residues. CDR3 residues: CASRRGGEGYGYTF. For the CDR3, the DNA is TGTGCCAGCAGGAGGGGGGGAGAAGGCTATGGCTACACCTTC. Full variable domain (remainder filled in from reference TRBV2 and TRBJ1-2): EPEVTQTPSHQVTQMGQEVILRCVPISNHLYFYWYRQILGQKVEFLVSFYNNEISEKSEIFDDQFSVERPDGSNFTLKIRSTKLEDSAMYFCASRRGGEGYGYTFGSGTRLTVV.

This chain uses TRBV7-3 with TRBJ2-1, with D possibly matching TRBD2 (6 bases). This CDR3 has 13 amino acids. The ends were cut back, 2 bases at V and 4 bases at J, with 6 bases in the middle. Germline CDR1 is SGHTA and CDR2 is FQGTGA. CDR3 protein: CASSLGTYNEQFF. The CDR3 coding sequence is TGTGCCAGCAGCTTAGGGACTTACAATGAGCAGTTCTTC.

The V call is TRBV30, the J call TRBJ1-2; the D is unclear. The ends were cut back, 3 bases at V and 5 bases at J, with 22 bases in the middle. CDR1 and CDR2 from the germline V gene are GTSNPN and SVGIG (reference sequence). The CDR3 extends over 16 amino acids. The CDR3 DNA is TGTGCCTGGAGGTGGATCCAGGCCCGCGCGGTTTATGGCTACACCTTC. This encodes CAWRWIQARAVYGYTF.

This clone was seen a few times. The genes are TRBV23-1 and TRBJ1-1; 10 nucleotides match TRBD1. TRBV23-1 is treated as an ORF (open reading frame) with a function not yet certain. With 3 bases clipped from V and 0 bases from J, the junction kept 16 bases outside the gene matches. CDR3 size: 20 residues. The CDR3 sequence is CASSHLMTGGAGEVNTEAFF. The CDR3 DNA reads as TGCGCCAGCAGTCATCTCATGACAGGGGGCGCGGGGGAGGTGAACACTGAAGCTTTCTTT.

This rearrangement joins TRBV11-1 to TRBJ2-2, with 7 bases fitting TRBD2. V gave up 6 bases and J gave up 4 bases; unmatched junction bases: 2. This CDR3 is built from 13 residues. Per the germline V gene, CDR1 is SGHAT and CDR2 is FQDESV (reference sequence). The CDR3 bases are TGTGCCAGCAGTGGGAGGGCCACCGGGGAGCTGTTTTTT. Translation: CASSGRATGELFF.

This clone occurred a few times. The chain recombines TRBV6-6 with TRBJ2-7; 7 positions agree with TRBD1. The CDR3 extends over 15 amino acids. Germline V lookup: CDR1 MNHNY, CDR2 SVGAGI (reference sequence). Trimming removed 2 bases from V and 3 bases from J; junction bases left unmatched: 7. The chain's CDR3 is CASSYQRTGDYEQYF. Written as DNA, the CDR3 is TGTGCCAGCAGTTACCAAAGGACAGGCGACTACGAGCAGTACTTC.

The chain carries TRBV27 and TRBJ2-7; either TRBD1 or TRBD2 may fit D (5 bases each). The CDR3 consists of 15 residues. Trimming took off 6 bases at V and 5 bases at J, with 20 bases between the two ends. Germline V lookup: CDR1 MNHEY, CDR2 SMNVEV (reference sequence). CDR3: CASRLRWGLLDEQYF. The CDR3 DNA reads TGTGCCAGCAGACTTCGTTGGGGGTTGTTGGACGAGCAGTACTTC.

This sequence joins TRBV9 and TRBJ1-2; D remains ambiguous. CDR1 and CDR2 from the germline V gene are SGDLS and YYNGEE. The CDR3 covers 14 residues. Trimming left V 4 bases short and J 0 bases short, with 10 bases between. The CDR3 sequence is CASSPDGANYGYTF. CDR3 coding DNA: TGTGCCAGCAGCCCGGACGGCGCTAACTATGGCTACACCTTC.

V usage is TRBV13 and J usage is TRBJ1-2; D is unclear. Germline CDR1 reads PRHDT; CDR2 reads FYEKMQ (reference sequence). Trimming removed 2 bases at V and 5 bases at J, with 12 bases between. The CDR3 runs 14 residues. The CDR3 protein is CASSLSSDSYGYTF. CDR3 nucleotide sequence: TGTGCCAGCAGCTTATCAAGCGACTCGTATGGCTACACCTTC.

The J gene is TRBJ1-1, the V gene TRBV7-2; 9 bases agree with TRBD1. CDR1 and CDR2 from the germline V gene are SGHTA and FQGNSA. The CDR3 is 14 residues long. After removal of 5 bases from V and 6 bases from J, the junction contained 7 bases not matched to a gene. The CDR3: CASSRGQGGAEAFF. In DNA, the CDR3 is TGTGCCAGCAGCAGGGGACAGGGAGGCGCTGAAGCTTTCTTT.

This rearrangement joins TRBV4-2 to TRBJ1-4; no clear D. Trimming pared 0 bases from V and 8 bases from J, leaving 7 bases between. The CDR3 spans 13 residues. The germline V gene encodes CDR1 LGHNA and CDR2 YNFKEQ. The CDR3: CASSQDGVEKLFF. In DNA form, the CDR3 reads TGTGCCAGCAGCCAAGATGGGGTCGAAAAACTGTTTTTT.

The rearrangement joins TRBV27 to TRBJ2-3; 10 bases are shared with TRBD2. In germline, CDR1 is MNHEY, CDR2 SMNVEV (reference sequence). The CDR3 sequence is 16 residues long. V lost 4 bases, J lost 2 bases, and 6 bases stayed unmatched. The DNA for the CDR3 is TGTGCCAGCAGTTGGGGGAGCGGGGGGGCCACAGATACGCAGTATTTT. It yields the protein CASSWGSGGATDTQYF.

The gene calls are TRBV6-1 and TRBJ2-1; D perhaps matches TRBD1 (6 bases). Germline lookup yields CDR1 MNHNS and CDR2 SASEGT. CDR3 length equals 13 residues. The germline V and J ends were trimmed by 2 bases and 10 bases, with 12 bases remaining between them. DNA for the CDR3: TGTGCCAGCAGTGAAAACGACAGGCCCGAGCAGTTCTTC. Its translation: CASSENDRPEQFF.

The rearrangement links TRBV6-5 to TRBJ1-1; D is undetermined. Trimming pared 6 bases from V and 0 bases from J, leaving 8 bases between. There are 13 residues in the CDR3. In germline, CDR1 is MNHEY, CDR2 SVGAGI. CDR3 bases: TGTGCCAGCAGCCCAAGGATGAACACTGAAGCTTTCTTT. It yields the protein CASSPRMNTEAFF.

The rearrangement joins TRBV5-1 to TRBJ2-5, with 8 positions matching TRBD1. J gave up 1 base and V 0 bases, and 8 bases lay outside the gene matches. Per the germline V gene, CDR1 is SGHRS and CDR2 is YFSETQ. The CDR3 is 17 residues long. CDR3 sequence: CASSLGDRPIVQETQYF. CDR3 DNA: TGCGCCAGCAGCTTGGGGGACAGGCCGATAGTCCAAGAGACCCAGTACTTC.

The chain recombines TRBV29-1 with TRBJ1-1; D perhaps matches TRBD1 (5 bases). The CDR3 runs to 11 residues. V lost 6 bases, J lost 7 bases, and 12 bases lay in between. Germline assignment: CDR1 SQVTM and CDR2 ANQGSEA. The CDR3: CSVLGGIEAFF. CDR3 nucleotides: TGCAGCGTCCTGGGGGGAATTGAAGCTTTCTTT.

The J gene is TRBJ2-7, the V gene TRBV9; D is perhaps TRBD2 (6 bases). Trimming removed 0 bases from V and 3 bases from J, with 10 bases in between. The germline CDR1 and CDR2 sequences are SGDLS and YYNGEE. This CDR3 has 14 residues. For the CDR3, the DNA is TGTGCCAGCAGCGTAGGGGGGGTCAACTACGAGCAGTACTTC. It encodes CASSVGGVNYEQYF.